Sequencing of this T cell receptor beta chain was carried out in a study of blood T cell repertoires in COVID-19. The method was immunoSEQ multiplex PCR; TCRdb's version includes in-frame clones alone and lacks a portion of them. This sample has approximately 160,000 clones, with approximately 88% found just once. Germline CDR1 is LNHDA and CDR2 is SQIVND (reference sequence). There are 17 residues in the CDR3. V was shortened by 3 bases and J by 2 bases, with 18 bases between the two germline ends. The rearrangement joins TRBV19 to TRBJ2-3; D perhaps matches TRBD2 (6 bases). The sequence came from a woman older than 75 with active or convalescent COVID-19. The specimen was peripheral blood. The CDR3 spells CASSMGRGGKITDTQYF. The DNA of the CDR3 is TGTGCCAGTAGTATGGGGAGAGGAGGGAAAATCACAGATACGCAGTATTTT.